Listed below are T cell receptor beta chains from one sample, sequenced in a study of blood T cells in healthy people across ages. TCRdb fed the 5' RACE reads into MiXCR, producing one record per CDR3 protein. Of around 1,000,000 distinct CDR3 sequences listed, 20% to 25% are singletons. This same sample was also part of a study on T cells of mothers and their children.

The sample consisted of blood. The receptor source for this set is a girl aged 2-10 years in good health. Both conserved end residues are part of each CDR3. A D gene is named only where the DNA matches it firmly. Clone size is given for some rows only: seen once, a few or many times, or a class if the clone is expanded.

J,V,D,size,CDR3,DNA
TRBJ1-1,TRBV7-9,.,few,CASSKGMNTEAFF,TGTGCCAGCAGCAAGGGTATGAACACTGAAGCTTTCTTT
TRBJ2-1,TRBV28,.,few,CASSFPSRNNEQFF,TGTGCCAGCAGTTTCCCGTCGAGAAACAATGAGCAGTTCTTC
TRBJ1-1,TRBV13,.,.,CASSLGHTNTEAFF,TGTGCCAGCAGTCTGGGACATACGAACACTGAAGCTTTCTTT
TRBJ2-1,TRBV2,TRBD1,once,CASSAPGTGDEQFF,TGTGCCAGCAGTGCCCCCGGGACAGGGGATGAGCAGTTCTTC
TRBJ2-1,TRBV27,TRBD2,.,CASSFTAGGNEQFF,TGTGCCAGCAGTTTTACCGCGGGGGGAAATGAGCAGTTCTTC
TRBJ2-3,TRBV5-1,TRBD2,few,CASSASGTISDTQYF,TGCGCCAGCAGCGCCTCCGGGACTATCTCAGATACGCAGTATTTT
TRBJ2-1,TRBV4-2,.,few,CASSQDRRGPYNEQFF,TGTGCCAGCAGCCAAGATCGGCGGGGGCCCTACAATGAGCAGTTCTTC
TRBJ1-2,TRBV12-3/TRBV12-4,.,few,CASSYRSYGYTF,TGTGCCAGCAGCTACAGAAGCTATGGCTACACCTTC
TRBJ1-2,TRBV7-2,TRBD1,.,CASSLDFRGHYGYTF,TGTGCCAGCAGCTTAGACTTCAGGGGGCACTATGGCTACACCTTC
TRBJ2-5,TRBV20-1,TRBD2,.,CSAKKYRTGLAGEETQYF,TGCAGTGCTAAAAAATACCGCACGGGACTAGCGGGAGAAGAGACCCAGTACTTC
TRBJ2-1,TRBV11-2,.,.,CASRPAPDEQFF,TGTGCCAGCAGGCCCGCCCCGGATGAGCAGTTCTTC
TRBJ2-1,TRBV7-8,TRBD1,many,CASEGGTGGFDEQFF,TGTGCCAGCGAAGGGGGGACAGGGGGGTTCGATGAGCAGTTCTTC
TRBJ1-1,TRBV3-1,TRBD1,.,CASTRGGTEAFF,TGTGCCAGCACCAGGGGGGGCACTGAAGCTTTCTTT
TRBJ2-5,TRBV15,TRBD2,once,CATASGSAETQYF,TGTGCCACGGCGAGCGGGAGTGCAGAGACCCAGTACTTC
TRBJ2-1,TRBV4-3,.,few,CASSPNGGRYEQFF,TGCGCCAGCAGCCCTAATGGTGGTCGCTATGAGCAGTTCTTC
TRBJ1-4,TRBV29-1,.,few,CSVGGPTNEKLFF,TGCAGCGTTGGAGGGCCCACTAATGAAAAACTGTTTTTT
TRBJ2-5,TRBV7-9,TRBD1,.,CASSSRQGPQETQYF,TGTGCCAGCAGCAGTCGACAGGGCCCCCAAGAGACCCAGTACTTC
TRBJ2-5,TRBV29-1,TRBD2,few,CSGDEGGETQYF,TGCAGCGGTGACGAGGGAGGGGAGACCCAGTACTTC
TRBJ1-5,TRBV7-8,.,.,CASSLEAGYQPQHF,TGTGCCAGCAGCTTAGAGGCAGGTTATCAGCCCCAGCATTTT
TRBJ2-2,TRBV7-7,.,few,CASRAGDYTGELFF,TGTGCTAGCAGGGCAGGGGATTACACCGGGGAGCTGTTTTTT
TRBJ2-7,TRBV4-1,.,few,CASSQGLSSYEQYF,TGTGCCAGCAGTCAGGGACTTAGCTCCTACGAGCAGTACTTC
TRBJ2-3,TRBV6-5,TRBD1,few,CASSLNRGLSTDTQYF,TGTGCCAGCAGCCTGAACAGGGGTCTGAGCACAGATACGCAGTATTTT
TRBJ1-1,TRBV20-1,.,few,CSARMVSGWPEAFF,TGCAGTGCTAGGATGGTATCAGGGTGGCCTGAAGCTTTCTTT